This TCR beta chain was identified in a study of monozygotic twins with inflammatory bowel disease. TCRdb re-called the 5' RACE reads and gives one entry per CDR3 protein, without DNA. In total, the table holds 190,000 or so distinct CDR3 sequences. The specimen was blood. The sequence derives from a human donor with ulcerative colitis or Crohn's disease, or a healthy co-twin of an affected twin (not recorded which).

This CDR3 reads CASSPRGQTLYSGNTIYF. This chain joins TRBV11-1 and TRBJ1-3; TCRdb returns TRBD1, unconfirmable since there is no DNA. This CDR3 region has 18 residues. Germline assignment: CDR1 SGHAT and CDR2 FQDESV (reference sequence).